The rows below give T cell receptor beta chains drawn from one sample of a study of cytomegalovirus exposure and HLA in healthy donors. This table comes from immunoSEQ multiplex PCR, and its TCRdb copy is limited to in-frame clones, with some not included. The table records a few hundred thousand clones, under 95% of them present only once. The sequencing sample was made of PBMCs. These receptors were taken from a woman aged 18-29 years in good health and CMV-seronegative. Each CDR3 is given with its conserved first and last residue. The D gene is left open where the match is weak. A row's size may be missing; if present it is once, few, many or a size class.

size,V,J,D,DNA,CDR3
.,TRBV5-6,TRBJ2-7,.,TGTGCCAGCAGCCCGGCGGGATCCTACGAGCAGTACTTC,CASSPAGSYEQYF
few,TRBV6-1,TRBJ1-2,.,TGTGCCAGCAGTCTAACGACATTCAACTATGGCTACACCTTC,CASSLTTFNYGYTF
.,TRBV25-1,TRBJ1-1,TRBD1,TGTGCCAGCATCACAGGGGATAGGGCTGAAGCTTTCTTT,CASITGDRAEAFF
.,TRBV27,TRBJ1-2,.,TGTGCCAGCAGATTCACCACAGCTAACTATGGCTACACCTTC,CASRFTTANYGYTF
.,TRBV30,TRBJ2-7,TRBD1,TGTGCCTGGAGTGCAGGACAGGGTATCGACGAGCAGTACTTC,CAWSAGQGIDEQYF
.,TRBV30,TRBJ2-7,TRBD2,TGTGCCTTGGGGACTAGCGGAGGGGGGATTCAGTACTTC,CALGTSGGGIQYF
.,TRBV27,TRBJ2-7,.,TGTGCCAGCAGTTTATTCGGGGAATCCTACGAGCAGTACTTC,CASSLFGESYEQYF
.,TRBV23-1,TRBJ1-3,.,TGCGCCAGCAGTCAATCTGCCCCAGTTATCTCTGGAAACACCATATATTTT,CASSQSAPVISGNTIYF
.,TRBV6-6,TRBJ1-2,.,TGTGCCAGCCGAGCGGGGGCGGGGTATGGCTACACCTTC,CASRAGAGYGYTF
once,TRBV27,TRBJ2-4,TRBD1,TGTGCCAGCAGTTTACTCCGACAGGGGGGCCCCCTCAAAAACATTCAGTACTTC,CASSLLRQGGPLKNIQYF
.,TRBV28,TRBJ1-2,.,TGTGCCAGCAGTTTAGCCGTTCGGGTTGGTGGCTACACCTTC,CASSLAVRVGGYTF
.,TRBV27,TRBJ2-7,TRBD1,TGTGCCAGCAGTTTAGGACAGGGGGGCTACGAGCAGTACTTC,CASSLGQGGYEQYF
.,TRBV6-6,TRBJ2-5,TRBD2,TGTGCCAGCAGTTTTAGCGGGAGGGCCGAGACCCAGTACTTC,CASSFSGRAETQYF
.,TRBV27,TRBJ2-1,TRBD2,TGTGCCAGCAGGCCGGGACTAGCGGGAGTCTGGCACAATGAGCAGTTCTTC,CASRPGLAGVWHNEQFF
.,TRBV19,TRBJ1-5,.,TGTGCCAGTAGTACCAGGGATCAGCCCCAGCATTTT,CASSTRDQPQHF
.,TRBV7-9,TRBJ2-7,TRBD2,TGTGCCAGCAGCCCGTCGGGACTAGTCAATGACGAGCAGTACTTC,CASSPSGLVNDEQYF
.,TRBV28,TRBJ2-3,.,TGTGCCAGCAGTCCTCAACGTGCGGGGGCTCACGATACGCAGTATTTT,CASSPQRAGAHDTQYF
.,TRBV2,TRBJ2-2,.,TGTGCCAGCAGTGAAGGGCGGGGTGGGCTGTTTTTT,CASSEGRGGLFF
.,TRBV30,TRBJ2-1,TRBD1,TGTGCCTGGAGTTACGTAGGTCTACGGGACAGATACAATGAGCAGTTCTTC,CAWSYVGLRDRYNEQFF
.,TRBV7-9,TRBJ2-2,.,TGTGCCAGCAGCTTGTCCCCTTGGGGGCGCAGAATCGGGGAGCTGTTTTTT,CASSLSPWGRRIGELFF
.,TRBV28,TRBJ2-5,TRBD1,TGTGCCAGCAGTTTAGCCCAGGGGGCAGAGACCCAGTACTTC,CASSLAQGAETQYF
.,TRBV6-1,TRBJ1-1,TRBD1,TGTGCCAGCAGTGAGCAGGGGGCCACTGAAGCTTTCTTT,CASSEQGATEAFF
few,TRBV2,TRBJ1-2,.,TGTGCCAGCAGTGCTCAGTATGGCTACACCTTC,CASSAQYGYTF
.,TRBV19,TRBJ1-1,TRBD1,TGTGCCAGTAGTGCCTTGACAGGGGAAGGCGCTGAAGCTTTCTTT,CASSALTGEGAEAFF
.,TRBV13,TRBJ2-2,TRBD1,TGTGCCAGCAGTCGGGACAGAAACACCGGGGAGCTGTTTTTT,CASSRDRNTGELFF
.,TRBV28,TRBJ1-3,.,TGTGCCAGCAGTTTAACAGGACGAGGAGCAGGAAACACCATATATTTT,CASSLTGRGAGNTIYF
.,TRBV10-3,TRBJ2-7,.,TGTGCCATCAGTGTTAGCGGCGAGCAGTACTTC,CAISVSGEQYF
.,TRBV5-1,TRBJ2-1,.,TGCGCCAGCAGGCTTACCGGGACAATATACAATGAGCAGTTCTTC,CASRLTGTIYNEQFF
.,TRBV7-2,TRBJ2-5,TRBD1,TGTGCCAGCAGCTTGCTCGGGTTCCGGGACAGGGGGCGCAGGGAGACCCAGTACTTC,CASSLLGFRDRGRRETQYF
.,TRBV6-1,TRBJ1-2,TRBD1,TGTGCCAGCAGTGTCGACAGGGACTATGGCTACACCTTC,CASSVDRDYGYTF
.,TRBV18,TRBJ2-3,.,TGTGCCAGCTCACCTCAGGGTGGCAGAATCACAGATACGCAGTATTTT,CASSPQGGRITDTQYF
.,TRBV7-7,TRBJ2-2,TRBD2,TGTGCCAGCAGCTTAGGACTAGCGGGAGGCTCGAACACCGGGGAGCTGTTTTTT,CASSLGLAGGSNTGELFF
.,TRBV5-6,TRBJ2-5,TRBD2,TGTGCCAGCAGCTTGCCATCCGGGAGGTTGCCCTCGACCCAGTACTTC,CASSLPSGRLPSTQYF